Shown below are 14 T cell receptor beta chains from a single sample sequenced in a study of CD8+ T cells in alopecia areata (dated by TCRdb to 2016 to 2018). Libraries were constructed by the immunoSEQ multiplex PCR assay. To provide template for TCR sequencing, every sample had RNA extracted and reverse transcribed into cDNA. In its TCRdb copy, this immuneACCESS table keeps in-frame sequences only and misses some clones. Where compared with another copy, unresolved V genes explain less than half of these, and the others have no known cause. In this sample the table shows 150,000 to 200,000 clones, 60% of which occur a single time. The top ten clones comprise 0.95% to 1.1% of the sample. In the paper's terms, the time point label means: less than 30 weeks on oral tofacitinib. In light of the paper, this sample's treatment or condition label describes: oral pan-JAK inhibitor, 5-10 mg twice daily.

Sequencing was performed on CD4+ T cells sorted from blood, taken at week 24, from a patient treated with tofacitinib. The receptor set was obtained from a human donor with alopecia areata.

Comment on this clone: This specimen includes other DNA sequences encoding the same CDR3. J is TRBJ2-3 and V is TRBV30; D gene uncertain. CDR1 is GTSNPN, CDR2 SVGIG, per germline (reference sequence). The CDR3 sequence is 11 residues long. Trimming pared 1 base from V and 1 base from J, leaving 0 bases between. This CDR3 is CAWSGTDTQYF. In nucleotides, the CDR3 is TGTGCCTGGAGTGGCACAGATACGCAGTATTTT.

The chain recombines TRBV29-1 with TRBJ1-2, with 9 bases aligning to TRBD1. The CDR3 has 14 residues. The germline V gene encodes CDR1 SQVTM and CDR2 ANQGSEA. Trimming cost V 3 bases and J 6 bases; bases outside gene matches: 8. The CDR3 sequence is CSVEQTQGADGYTF. The CDR3 nucleotides are TGCAGCGTTGAGCAAACACAGGGGGCGGATGGCTACACCTTC.

Written as DNA, the CDR3 is TGTGCCAGCAGCTCCCCCCGGGGGGATGGCTACACCTTC. Encoded protein: CASSSPRGDGYTF. This chain links TRBV5-4 with TRBJ1-2, with TRBD1 as a possible D gene (5 bases). In germline, CDR1 is SGHNT, CDR2 YYREEE (reference sequence). Trimming shortened V by 3 bases and J by 6 bases, and 12 bases separated the two germline ends. The CDR3 length is 13 residues.

This clone was observed a few times. The V call is TRBV10-3, the J call TRBJ2-1; no firm D call. The CDR3 covers 12 residues. With 4 bases removed from V and 10 bases from J, the gap between germline ends came to 11 bases. Germline V gene data show CDR1 as ENHRY and CDR2 as SYGVKD. The CDR3 spells CAISASWGEQFF. CDR3 in DNA: TGTGCCATCAGTGCATCCTGGGGAGAGCAGTTCTTC.

The V gene is TRBV6-5, the J gene TRBJ2-7; D is possibly TRBD1 or TRBD2 (6 bases each). Germline values: CDR1 MNHEY, CDR2 SVGAGI. V was trimmed by 2 bases and J by 0 bases, leaving 11 bases between them. The CDR3 is 15 amino acids. CDR3 sequence reads: CASSYIGGRSYEQYF. The CDR3 coding sequence is TGTGCCAGCAGTTACATCGGGGGCCGCTCCTACGAGCAGTACTTC.

By share of the sample, this clone is medium-sized. The chain has TRBV18 and TRBJ2-4; perhaps TRBD2 as D (5 bases). The CDR3 has 11 amino acids. V dropped 3 bases and J dropped 12 bases, with 9 bases sitting between them. The germline gives CDR1 KGHSH, CDR2 LQKENI. The CDR3 bases are TGTGCCAGCTCACCCGGAGGCTATCAGTACTTC. It encodes CASSPGGYQYF.

The rearrangement links TRBV29-1 to TRBJ2-7, with 7 bases identical to TRBD1. This CDR3 spans 12 amino acids. Per the germline V gene, CDR1 is SQVTM and CDR2 is ANQGSEA. With V trimmed by 4 bases and J by 7 bases, 7 bases remained unmatched. The CDR3 region is CSVGPGTDEQYF. The CDR3 nucleotides are TGCAGCGTTGGCCCTGGGACAGATGAGCAGTACTTC.

This clone was seen more than once but under ten times. The chain has TRBV29-1 and TRBJ1-4; no reliable D call. Per germline, CDR1 SQVTM and CDR2 ANQGSEA. Trimming removed 4 bases from V and 4 bases from J, with 7 bases in between. This CDR3 contains 12 residues. The CDR3 DNA sequence: TGCAGCGTTGGGCAGATTAATGAAAAACTGTTTTTT. Translating it yields CSVGQINEKLFF.

This rearrangement joins TRBV30 to TRBJ1-3, with D perhaps matching TRBD1 (5 bases). CDR1 and CDR2 from the germline V gene are GTSNPN and SVGIG (reference sequence). The CDR3 runs 13 residues. Trimming took 6 bases from V and 0 from J, leaving 9 bases between them. The CDR3 DNA is TGTGCCTGTCAGGGAAACTCTGGAAACACCATATATTTT. Translated, it gives CACQGNSGNTIYF.

The genes are TRBV5-1 and TRBJ1-1; a weak D match, TRBD1 (5 bases). V was clipped by 2 bases and J by 1 base, with 12 bases between them. The CDR3 is made up of 15 amino acids. In germline, CDR1 is SGHRS, CDR2 YFSETQ. CDR3 amino acids: CASSFGGTENTEAFF. The CDR3 region has the DNA TGCGCCAGCAGCTTCGGGGGAACCGAGAACACTGAAGCTTTCTTT.

This chain connects TRBV5-8 to TRBJ1-5; D is undetermined. CDR3 length: 15 residues. Germline lookup yields CDR1 SGHTS and CDR2 YDEGEE. Trimming stripped 2 bases from V and 1 base from J, with 10 bases between. The CDR3 sequence is CASSFLIVSNQPQHF. The CDR3 nucleotides are TGTGCCAGCAGCTTCCTGATCGTAAGCAATCAGCCCCAGCATTTT.

This chain links TRBV29-1 with TRBJ1-2, with TRBD1 identical over 9 bases. CDR1 SQVTM and CDR2 ANQGSEA come from the germline V gene. CDR3 length: 15 residues. Germline trimming cut 4 bases from V and 2 bases from J; bases unmatched to any gene: 8. CDR3 DNA: TGCAGCGTTGGCGCCACCGGGACAGGGAACTATGGCTACACCTTC. Its protein is CSVGATGTGNYGYTF.

This clone came up a few times. This rearrangement joins TRBV7-2 to TRBJ1-2, with D unclear. Germline V gives CDR1 SGHTA, CDR2 FQGNSA. The CDR3 sequence is 11 residues long. Between the trimmed V and J ends, which lost 5 bases and 2 bases, there was a span of 3 bases. CDR3 coding DNA: TGTGCCAGCAGCGAGAACTATGGCTACACCTTC. It yields the protein CASSENYGYTF.

DNA for the CDR3: TGTGCCAGCAGACCCGGGTCCTTCGGAAACATTCAGTACTTC. It codes for CASRPGSFGNIQYF. The gene calls are TRBV7-2 and TRBJ2-4; unclear D gene. This CDR3 contains 14 residues. Germline V CDR1 and CDR2: SGHTA, FQGNSA. V lost 6 bases, J lost 6 bases, and 15 bases lay in between.